This T cell receptor beta chain came from a study of blood T cell repertoires in COVID-19. Study-level background: Sample material is recorded as cDNA or gDNA derived from T cells, B-cell-depleted T cells, or PBMCs.

Clinical history reported by participants formed the basis on which cohorts were assigned. Deletions cut 0 bases from V and 2 bases from J, with 6 bases between. The CDR3 is 13 amino acids. Per the germline V gene, CDR1 is GTSNPN and CDR2 is SVGIG (reference sequence). The data were produced by immunoSEQ multiplex PCR, yet TCRdb's version contains in-frame clones alone and is incomplete. The profile shows about 480,000 clones, approximately 88% of them singletons. The V call is TRBV30, the J call TRBJ2-3; no reliable D call. Source material: PBMCs or T cells enriched from blood (not recorded which). The clonotype comes from a woman aged 40-49 years who had recovered from COVID-19. CDR3 coding DNA: TGTGCCTGGAGTGTACAGTTCACAGATACGCAGTATTTT. It specifies CAWSVQFTDTQYF. Using reference TRBV30 and TRBJ2-3 for the parts outside the CDR3, the full variable domain is SQTIHQWPATLVQPVGSPLSLECTVEGTSNPNLYWYRQAAGRGLQLLFYSVGIGQISSEVPQNLSASRPQDRQFILSSKKLLLSDSGFYLCAWSVQFTDTQYFGPGTRLTVL.